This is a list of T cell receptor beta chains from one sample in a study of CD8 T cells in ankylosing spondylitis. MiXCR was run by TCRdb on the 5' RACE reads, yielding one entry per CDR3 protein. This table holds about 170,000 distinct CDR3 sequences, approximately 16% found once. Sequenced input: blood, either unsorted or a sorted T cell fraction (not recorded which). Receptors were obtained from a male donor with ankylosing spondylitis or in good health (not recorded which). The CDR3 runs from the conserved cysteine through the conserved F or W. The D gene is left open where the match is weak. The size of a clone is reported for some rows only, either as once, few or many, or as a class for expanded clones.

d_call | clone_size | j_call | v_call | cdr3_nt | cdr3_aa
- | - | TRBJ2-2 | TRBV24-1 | TGTGCCACCAGTGATTTGCCTGTCTCGGCAGGGCCGGCCGGGGAGCTGTTTTTT | CATSDLPVSAGPAGELFF
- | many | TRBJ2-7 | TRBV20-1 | TGCAGTGTAGGCCACGAGCAGTACTTC | CSVGHEQYF
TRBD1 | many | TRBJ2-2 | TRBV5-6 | TGTGCCAGCAGCCCAACAGGGGGATCGGTCACCGGGGAGCTGTTTTTT | CASSPTGGSVTGELFF
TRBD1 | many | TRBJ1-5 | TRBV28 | TGTGCCAGCAGTTCGGGCAGGGGGGGATACAATCAGCCCCAGCATTTT | CASSSGRGGYNQPQHF
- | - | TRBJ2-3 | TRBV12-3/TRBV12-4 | TGTGCCAGCAGTTTGAGAGGCACAGATACGCAGTATTTT | CASSLRGTDTQYF
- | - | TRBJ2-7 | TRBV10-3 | TGTGCCATCAGTGAGTCCGACGAGCAGTACTTC | CAISESDEQYF
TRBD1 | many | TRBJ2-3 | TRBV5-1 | TGCGCCAGCAGCTTGGTGGGACAGCAGTTAGATACGCAGTATTTT | CASSLVGQQLDTQYF
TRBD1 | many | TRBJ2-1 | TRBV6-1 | TGTGCCAGCACTAAGGGGGCTAGCAGGAATGAGCAGTTCTTC | CASTKGASRNEQFF
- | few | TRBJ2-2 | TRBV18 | TGTGCCAGCTCACCAATGGCGAACACCGGGGAGCTGTTTTTT | CASSPMANTGELFF
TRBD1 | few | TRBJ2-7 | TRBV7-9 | TGTGCCAGCAGCTACTTGTCAGGGGGCGAGCAGTACTTC | CASSYLSGGEQYF
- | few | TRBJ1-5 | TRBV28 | TGTGCCAGTAGTATGACAGGTAATCAGCCCCAGCATTTT | CASSMTGNQPQHF
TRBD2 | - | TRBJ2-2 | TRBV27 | TGTGCCAGCAGTTTTAGACTAGCGATGAACACCGGGGAGCTGTTTTTT | CASSFRLAMNTGELFF
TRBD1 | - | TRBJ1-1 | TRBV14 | TGTGCCAGCAGCCGTTACAGGGGTCTGAACACTGAAGCTTTCTTT | CASSRYRGLNTEAFF
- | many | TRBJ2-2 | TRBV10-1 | TGCGCCAGCAGTGAGTCGGGTCAGGGTAACCCCGGGGAGCTGTTTTTT | CASSESGQGNPGELFF
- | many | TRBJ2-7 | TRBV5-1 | TGCGCCAGCAGCTTGTCTGGGGGGACCTCCTACGAGCAGTACTTC | CASSLSGGTSYEQYF
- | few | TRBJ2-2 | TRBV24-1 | TGTGCCACCAGTAACACCGGGGAGCTGTTTTTT | CATSNTGELFF
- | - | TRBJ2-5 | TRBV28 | TGTGCCAGCAGTCTGACTCAAACAGCGGAGACCCAGTACTTC | CASSLTQTAETQYF
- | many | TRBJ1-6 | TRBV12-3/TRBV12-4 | TGTGCCAGCACTGCAGGGGCCATGAATTCACCCCTCCACTTT | CASTAGAMNSPLHF
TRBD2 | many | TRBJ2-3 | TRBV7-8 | TGTGCCAGCAGCTTAGTGGGACTAGCGGGAGTCGATACGCAGTATTTT | CASSLVGLAGVDTQYF
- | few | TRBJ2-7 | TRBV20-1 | TGCAGTACAAGAGGGGAGACCGAGCAGTACTTC | CSTRGETEQYF
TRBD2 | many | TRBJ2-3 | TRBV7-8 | TGTGCCAGCAGCCTAACTAGCGGGGGGCGTGCGCAGTATTTT | CASSLTSGGRAQYF
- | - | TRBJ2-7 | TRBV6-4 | TGTGCCAGCAGTGAGCCGAAAGGGGAGGACTACGAGCAGTACTTC | CASSEPKGEDYEQYF
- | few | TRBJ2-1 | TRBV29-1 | TGCAGCGTTGAAGAGGGGTCCAACTACAATGAGCAGTTCTTC | CSVEEGSNYNEQFF
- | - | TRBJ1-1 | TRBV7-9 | TGTGCCAGCAGCTTAGGGGGACCCGAGATTGGAGCTTTCTTT | CASSLGGPEIGAFF
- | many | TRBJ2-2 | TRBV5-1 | TGCGCCAGCAGCCTGGCAGGAGAGTCGTCATTTGCGACCGGGGAGCTGTTTTTT | CASSLAGESSFATGELFF
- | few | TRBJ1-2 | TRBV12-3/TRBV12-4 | TGTGCCAGCAGTTCTGAGGGAGGCGGCTACACCTTC | CASSSEGGGYTF
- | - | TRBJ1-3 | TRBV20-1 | TGCAGTGCCGAGACAGCCTCTGGAAACACCATATATTTT | CSAETASGNTIYF
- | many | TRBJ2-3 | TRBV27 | TGTGCCAGCAGTTCCCTTGACACAGATACGCAGTATTTT | CASSSLDTDTQYF
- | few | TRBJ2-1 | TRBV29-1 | TGCAGCGTGCTCACCAGGGGCGTCTACAATGAGCAGTTCTTC | CSVLTRGVYNEQFF
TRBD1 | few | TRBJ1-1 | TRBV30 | TGTTCGGCAGGACAGGGTTCGATCGGTGAAGCTTTCTTT | CSAGQGSIGEAFF
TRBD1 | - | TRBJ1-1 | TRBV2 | TGTGCCAGCAAGGAACAGGGGGCGGAGAACACTGAAGCTTTCTTT | CASKEQGAENTEAFF
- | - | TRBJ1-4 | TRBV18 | TGTGCCAGCTCACCATCAAACGGGGATGAAAAACTGTTTTTT | CASSPSNGDEKLFF
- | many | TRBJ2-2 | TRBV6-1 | TGTGCCTGCGAGCGGAAGGACGGAAACACCGGGGAGCTGTTTTTT | CACERKDGNTGELFF
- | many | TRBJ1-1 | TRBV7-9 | TGTGCCAGCAGCCTGGAGCAGAACACTGAAGCTTTCTTT | CASSLEQNTEAFF
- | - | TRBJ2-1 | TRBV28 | TGTGCCAGCAGTTCACCGGGGCCTTACAATGAGCAGTTCTTC | CASSSPGPYNEQFF
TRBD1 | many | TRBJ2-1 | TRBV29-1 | TGCAGGGTAGGACAGGGAACCCATGAGCAGTTCTTC | CRVGQGTHEQFF
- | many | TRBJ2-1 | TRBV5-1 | TGCGCCAGCAGTTCGCTCCTCTCCTACAATGAGCAGTTCTTC | CASSSLLSYNEQFF
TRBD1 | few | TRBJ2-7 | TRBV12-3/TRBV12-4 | TGTGCCAGCACAGGGGGCGTTCAGGTAAAGCAGTACTTC | CASTGGVQVKQYF
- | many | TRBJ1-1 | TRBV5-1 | TGCGCCAGCAGCCCCCCAGGGACCACTGAAGCTTTCTTT | CASSPPGTTEAFF